Listed below are T cell receptor beta chains from one sample, sequenced in a study of T cells in Graves' hyperthyroidism and ophthalmopathy. MiXCR, run by TCRdb on the multiplex PCR reads, gives a single entry per CDR3 protein. Of around 340,000 distinct CDR3 sequences listed, roughly a fifth are singletons. Sequencing used blood. The receptors were sampled from a woman aged 45-65 years with Graves' hyperthyroidism. Each CDR3 is given with its conserved first and last residue. Fields, in order: D gene, J gene, V gene, clone size, CDR3 DNA, CDR3 protein. A D gene is named only where the DNA matches it firmly. Clone size appears in some rows only: once, few, many, or a class for an expanded clone.

NA	TRBJ2-3	TRBV14	many	TGTGCCAGCAGCCAAGATGGGGGAAATACGCAGTATTTT	CASSQDGGNTQYF
NA	TRBJ1-1	TRBV12-3/TRBV12-4	many	TGTGCCAGCAGTCCAACCGGGACACCTTCGAGCACTGAAGCTTTCTTT	CASSPTGTPSSTEAFF
NA	TRBJ1-1	TRBV11-3	many	TGTGCCAGCAGCTTAGATTTAGGGAAAGCTTTCTTT	CASSLDLGKAFF
TRBD2	TRBJ2-3	TRBV13	many	TGTGCCAGCAGCCTAGGCATGGGGGGGAGCACAGATACGCAGTATTTT	CASSLGMGGSTDTQYF
NA	TRBJ2-1	TRBV25-1	many	TGTGCCAGCAGTGACTCATTTAGGGGCTTATACAATGAGCAGTTCTTC	CASSDSFRGLYNEQFF
NA	TRBJ2-5	TRBV10-2	NA	TGCGCCAGCAGTGAGTCTGGCGGACAAGAGACCCAGTACTTC	CASSESGGQETQYF
NA	TRBJ2-7	TRBV12-3/TRBV12-4	NA	TGTGCCAGCAGTCCTGGGACGTCAGCCTACGAGCAGTACTTC	CASSPGTSAYEQYF
TRBD1	TRBJ1-2	TRBV12-3/TRBV12-4	few	TGTGCCAGCAGTTCCCGGGACAGGGCTGTTGGCTACACCTTC	CASSSRDRAVGYTF
TRBD1	TRBJ2-7	TRBV29-1	few	TGCAGCGTTAAGGACAGGGGCTGGGAGAAGCAGTACTTC	CSVKDRGWEKQYF
NA	TRBJ2-7	TRBV5-5	few	TGTGCCAGCAGCAGGACAGATATGTACGAGCAGTACTTC	CASSRTDMYEQYF
NA	TRBJ2-1	TRBV7-8	many	TGTGCCAGCAGCTTAGAAGTCTCCTACAATGAGCAGTTCTTC	CASSLEVSYNEQFF
NA	TRBJ1-2	TRBV11-2	many	TGTGCCAGCAGCAAGGGGGTAGGGAGAGTGGATGGCTACACCTTC	CASSKGVGRVDGYTF
NA	TRBJ2-7	TRBV2	NA	TGTGCCAGCACCCTGGACACGATTATCACCTACGAGCAGTACTTC	CASTLDTIITYEQYF
NA	TRBJ1-1	TRBV28	many	TGTGCCAGCAGTTTCACTAGCGGGGGGGCGAACACTGAAGCTTTCTTT	CASSFTSGGANTEAFF
TRBD2	TRBJ2-3	TRBV6-1	NA	TGTGCCAGCAGTGTAGCGGGAGGACGCACAGATACGCAGTATTTT	CASSVAGGRTDTQYF
NA	TRBJ2-2	TRBV20-1	few	TGCAGTGCTAGAAAGGGTTATACCGGGGAGCTGTTTTTT	CSARKGYTGELFF
NA	TRBJ1-4	TRBV11-2	NA	TGTGCCAGCAGCTTAAAGAGGATCGGTGAAAAACTGTTTTTT	CASSLKRIGEKLFF
TRBD2	TRBJ2-1	TRBV7-3	many	TGTGCCAGCAGCCCCCGGACTAGCGAATTCAATGAGCAGTTCTTC	CASSPRTSEFNEQFF
NA	TRBJ1-1	TRBV20-1	few	TGCAGTGCCATGACAGACGCTGAAGCTTTCTTT	CSAMTDAEAFF
NA	TRBJ2-2	TRBV12-3/TRBV12-4	NA	TGTGCCAGCACTCTTGCGGGGCTGAACACCGGGGAGCTGTTTTTT	CASTLAGLNTGELFF
TRBD2	TRBJ2-7	TRBV28	many	TGTGCCAGCAGTTTACCCTCAGCGGGGCCACGCGAGCAGTACTTC	CASSLPSAGPREQYF
NA	TRBJ1-1	TRBV29-1	NA	TGCAGCGTTGGGAACAGTGACACTGAAGCTTTCTTT	CSVGNSDTEAFF
NA	TRBJ2-1	TRBV11-3	many	TGTGCCAGCAGCACCTCGTTCGACCGTACGATTTTACGCTACAATGAGCAGTTCTTC	CASSTSFDRTILRYNEQFF
TRBD2	TRBJ2-7	TRBV29-1	few	TGCAGCGGCCGGTTAGCGGGAGGGTCTTACGAGCAGTACTTC	CSGRLAGGSYEQYF
TRBD2	TRBJ2-5	TRBV20-1	many	TGCAGTGCTAGCCACTCCCTAGCGGGAGCATGGGAGACCCAGTACTTC	CSASHSLAGAWETQYF
NA	TRBJ2-2	TRBV7-8	many	TGTGCCAGCAGCTTAAAGGAGAGGGCGCGTACCGGGGAGCTGTTTTTT	CASSLKERARTGELFF
TRBD2	TRBJ2-3	TRBV5-1	many	TGCGCCAGCAGCTTGTCGACTAGCGGCACAGATACGCAGTATTTT	CASSLSTSGTDTQYF